This entry features one T cell receptor beta chain sequence. The CDR3 is 14 residues long. Trimming removed 0 bases at V and 5 bases at J, with 11 bases between. Germline CDR1 and CDR2: MNHEY and SVGAGI. These data come from a study of cytomegalovirus exposure and HLA in healthy donors. The PCR made use of 60 Vbeta and 13 Jbeta primers. Profiling relied on immunoSEQ multiplex PCR, and the TCRdb table lists in-frame clones only, not all of them. The sample records about 180,000 clones, 60% to 85% being singletons. V gene TRBV6-5 combines with J gene TRBJ2-7, with TRBD1 as a possible D gene (5 bases). The sequencing sample was made of PBMCs. The TCR was taken from a male donor in good health and CMV-seronegative. The CDR3, as DNA: TGTGCCAGCAGTTACTCGGCAGGGCTAAACGAGCAGTACTTC. It translates to CASSYSAGLNEQYF.